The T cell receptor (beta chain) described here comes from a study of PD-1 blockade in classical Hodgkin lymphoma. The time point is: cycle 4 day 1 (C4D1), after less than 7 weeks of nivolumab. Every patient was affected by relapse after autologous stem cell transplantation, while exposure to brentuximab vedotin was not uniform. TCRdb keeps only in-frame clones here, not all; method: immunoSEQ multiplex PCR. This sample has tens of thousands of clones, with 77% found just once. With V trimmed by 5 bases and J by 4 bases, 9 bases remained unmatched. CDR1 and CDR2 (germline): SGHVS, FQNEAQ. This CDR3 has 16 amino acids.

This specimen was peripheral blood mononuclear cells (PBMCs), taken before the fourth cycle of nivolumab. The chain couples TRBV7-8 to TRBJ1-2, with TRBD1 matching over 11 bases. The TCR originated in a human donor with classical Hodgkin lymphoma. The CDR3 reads CASSVTQDRGLYGYTF. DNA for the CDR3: TGTGCCAGCAGCGTTACCCAGGACAGGGGGCTCTATGGCTACACCTTC. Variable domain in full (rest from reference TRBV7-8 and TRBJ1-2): GAGVSQSPRYKVAKRGQDVALRCDPISGHVSLFWYQQALGQGPEFLTYFQNEAQLDKSGLPSDRFFAERPEGSVSTLKIQRTQQEDSAVYLCASSVTQDRGLYGYTFGSGTRLTVV.